Listed here are 3 T cell receptor beta chains from one sample, sequenced in a study of Graves' ophthalmopathy and Graves' hyperthyroidism. From RNA, the CDR3 regions of TCR beta chains were amplified and sequenced. Second-round multiplex PCR came after a first-round RT-PCR that employed HTBI primers. Using its own MiXCR run on the multiplex PCR reads, TCRdb lists one record per CDR3 protein. The table includes a few hundred thousand distinct CDR3 sequences, under 45% detected once. The sample was peripheral blood or thyroid tissue (not recorded which). All receptors come from an adult man with Graves' hyperthyroidism.

This clonotype showed up many times. This chain connects TRBV5-1 to TRBJ2-2; 7 bases agree with TRBD2. With V trimmed by 0 bases and J by 0 bases, 2 bases remained unmatched. From germline, CDR1 is SGHRS and CDR2 YFSETQ. The CDR3 is made up of 16 amino acids. The CDR3 reads CASSLEAGANTGELFF. DNA for the CDR3: TGCGCCAGCAGCTTGGAGGCGGGAGCGAACACCGGGGAGCTGTTTTTT. Based on the CDR3 plus reference TRBV5-1 and TRBJ2-2, the full variable domain is KAGVTQTPRYLIKTRGQQVTLSCSPISGHRSVSWYQQTPGQGLQFLFEYFSETQRNKGNFPGRFSGRQFSNSRSEMNVSTLELGDSALYLCASSLEAGANTGELFFGEGSRLTVL.

This clonotype was counted a few times. This may be a read error: a much more frequent sequence differs by one nucleotide. The V gene is TRBV6-5, the J gene TRBJ2-5; D might be TRBD2 (5 bases). V was pared by 2 bases and J by 5 bases, with 15 bases between. Per germline, CDR1 MNHEY and CDR2 SVGAGI. This CDR3 is built from 15 residues. The CDR3 nucleotides are TGTGCCAGCAGTTACCCCAACGGGGTCGGGGAGACCCAGTACTTC. This codes for CASSYPNGVGETQYF.

The gene calls are TRBV7-8 and TRBJ2-7, with D possibly matching TRBD1 (6 bases). The J call is uncertain, as TRBJ2-1 better fits the DNA end. The length of the CDR3 is 14 residues. Germline CDR1 is SGHVS and CDR2 is FQNEAQ. This CDR3 is CASSLRGSYNEQFF. CDR3 sequence (DNA): TGTGCCAGCAGCCTCAGGGGTTCCTACAATGAGCAGTTCTTC.